This is a list of T cell receptor beta chains from one sample in a study of T cell repertoires in ileal Crohn's disease. The method was immunoSEQ multiplex PCR; TCRdb's version includes in-frame clones alone and lacks a portion of them. This sample yields 8,000 to 8,500 clones, of which over 75% are seen a single time; 8.4% belongs to the top ten. The material sequenced was ileal tissue. These receptors were taken from an adult with Crohn's disease. Both conserved end residues are part of each CDR3.

>TRBJ2-1|TRBV19
CASSIDLASGSYNEQFF
>TRBJ1-5|TRBV28
CASSLSGQGSNQPQHF
>TRBJ1-6|TRBV5-4
CASSFVPGGSPLHF
>TRBJ2-7|TRBV29-1
CSVVVGQGLYEQYF
>TRBJ2-5|TRBV4-3
CASSPGLAGRETQYF
>TRBJ2-3|TRBV19
CASGTGSTDTQYF
>TRBJ1-1|TRBV7-3
CASSFQRDTEAFF
>TRBJ2-1|TRBV5-1
CASSSPGTGGGEQFF
>TRBJ2-7|TRBV12-5
CASGFGSSDRFTYEQYF
>TRBJ1-2|TRBV7-2
CASSPPGTGRDYTF